These T cell receptor beta chains were read from a single sample in a study of shared clonotypes between healthy human individuals. Only in-frame clones appear in the TCRdb table, and some are missing; sequencing was by immunoSEQ multiplex PCR. The sample has approximately 1.4 million clones, approximately 98% seen once; the top ten hold less than 0.55%. Sequencing used naive CD4+ T cells sorted from blood. Every receptor here comes from a man aged 30 to 45 in good health. The CDR3 runs from the conserved cysteine through the conserved F or W.

TRBJ2-2	TRBV7-7	CASSSQSGLGGELFF
TRBJ1-1	TRBV5-6	CASKIQGTFPLNTEAFF
TRBJ2-3	TRBV5-1	CASSQLAGSTDTQYF
TRBJ2-7	TRBV10-2	CASSEYGRVNEQYF
TRBJ1-3	TRBV11-2	CASSLEGQERNTIYF
TRBJ2-2	TRBV5-1	CASSDRTVSRELFF
TRBJ2-2	TRBV18	CASSPPRGSVGELFF
TRBJ2-7	TRBV5-1	CASSHPEISNEQYF
TRBJ2-7	TRBV7-2	CASSLNRYEQYF
TRBJ1-2	TRBV5-1	CASSLDRANYGYTF
TRBJ1-1	TRBV28	CASSLAGSSFIEAFF
TRBJ2-2	TRBV10-3	CAISAVDYTGELFF
TRBJ2-6	TRBV7-9	CASSSPGQGASGANVLTF
TRBJ2-1	TRBV6-6	CASSSSGHYNEQFF
TRBJ1-4	TRBV6-5	CASSSPGIYEKLFF
TRBJ1-5	TRBV6-6	CASRSDRHQPQHF
TRBJ2-7	TRBV11-2	CASSLVVGSYEQYF
TRBJ2-7	TRBV2	CASSLGRRTYEQYF
TRBJ2-1	TRBV27	CASSLGRGLAVNKNYNEQFF
TRBJ1-1	TRBV5-1	CASSSGVRNTEAFF
TRBJ2-6	TRBV27	CASSALVVRGANVLTF
TRBJ2-2	TRBV4-1	CASSLGTAGPGELFF
TRBJ2-5	TRBV5-1	CASSLGGWETQYF
TRBJ1-5	TRBV7-9	CASSTGQGVQPQHF
TRBJ2-2	TRBV6-5	CASSYTPTNTGELFF
TRBJ2-7	TRBV6-5	CASSLGRPSDHEQYF
TRBJ1-1	TRBV6-6	CASSRTDRGQATEAFF
TRBJ2-3	TRBV18	CASSLTRREGPDTQYF
TRBJ1-2	TRBV20-1	CSARGPHGYTF
TRBJ2-5	TRBV10-1	CASSRTGGETQYF
TRBJ2-3	TRBV7-2	CASSLPVAADTQYF
TRBJ2-3	TRBV7-6	CASSLPGVYTQYF
TRBJ2-3	TRBV5-1	CASSLRLAGFTDTQYF
TRBJ2-5	TRBV5-1	CASSLGLADKYQETQYF
TRBJ2-2	TRBV28	CASRTPYRSGELFF
TRBJ2-2	TRBV10-3	CAISEWGRDGELFF
TRBJ1-4	TRBV18	CASSPNQGRSNEKLFF
TRBJ2-3	TRBV5-4	CASSLAPRASVDTQYF
TRBJ1-5	TRBV7-9	CASSPGPNSNQPQHF
TRBJ1-5	TRBV5-5	CASSLSVSNQPQHF
TRBJ2-2	TRBV11-3	CASSPRFRTNTGELFF
TRBJ2-7	TRBV6-1	CASSGGPDPTYEQYF
TRBJ1-1	TRBV5-4	CASSFDRGMNTEAFF
TRBJ2-7	TRBV28	CASSSGQGDEQYF
TRBJ2-2	TRBV19	CASSIFGTSGSNTGELFF
TRBJ2-3	TRBV9	CASSVADRGLTDTQYF
TRBJ2-5	TRBV19	CASSRTGGETQYF